This TCR beta chain was documented in a study of PD-1 blockade in classical Hodgkin lymphoma. Findings and limits, study-wide: Newly diagnosed patients had diversity similar to the baseline diversity of complete responders.

Every patient experienced relapse after autologous stem cell transplantation, and brentuximab vedotin exposure varied. This CDR3 region has 15 residues. Trimming took 4 bases from V and 6 from J; bases not matched to a gene: 10. CDR1 and CDR2 from the germline V gene are SGHNT and YYREEE (reference sequence). Points on this clone: Its antigen is currently unknown.

Generated by immunoSEQ multiplex PCR, the TCRdb table keeps only in-frame clones and is missing some. The top ten hold more than 9% of the sample, which has 25,000 to 30,000 clones, around 82% seen once. This sample comprised peripheral blood mononuclear cells (PBMCs), obtained before the second cycle of nivolumab. The TCR sequence derives from a human donor with classical Hodgkin lymphoma. This chain joins TRBV5-4 and TRBJ2-7; TRBD1 matches at 10 bases. CDR3 nucleotides: TGTGCCAGCAGCGTGACGCGGACAGGGGGGGGCGAGCAGTACTTC. Protein sequence: CASSVTRTGGGEQYF.